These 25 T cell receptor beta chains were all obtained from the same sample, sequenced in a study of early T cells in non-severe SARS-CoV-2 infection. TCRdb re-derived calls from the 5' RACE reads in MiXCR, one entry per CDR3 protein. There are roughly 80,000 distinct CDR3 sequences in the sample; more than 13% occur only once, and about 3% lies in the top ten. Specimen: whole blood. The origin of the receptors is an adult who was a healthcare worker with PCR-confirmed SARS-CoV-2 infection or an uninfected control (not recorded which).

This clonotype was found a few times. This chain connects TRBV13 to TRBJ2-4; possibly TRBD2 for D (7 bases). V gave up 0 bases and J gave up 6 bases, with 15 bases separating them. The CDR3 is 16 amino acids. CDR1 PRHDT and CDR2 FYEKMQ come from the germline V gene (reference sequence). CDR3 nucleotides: TGTGCCAGCAGCTTAGGAGGTCGGGGGGCACCAAACATTCAGTACTTC. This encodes CASSLGGRGAPNIQYF.

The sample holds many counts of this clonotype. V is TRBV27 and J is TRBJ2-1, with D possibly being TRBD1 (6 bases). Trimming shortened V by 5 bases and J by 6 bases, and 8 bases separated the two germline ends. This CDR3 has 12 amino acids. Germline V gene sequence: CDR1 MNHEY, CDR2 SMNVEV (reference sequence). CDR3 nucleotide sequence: TGTGCCAGCAGTATCAGGGGCAATGAGCAGTTCTTC. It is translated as CASSIRGNEQFF.

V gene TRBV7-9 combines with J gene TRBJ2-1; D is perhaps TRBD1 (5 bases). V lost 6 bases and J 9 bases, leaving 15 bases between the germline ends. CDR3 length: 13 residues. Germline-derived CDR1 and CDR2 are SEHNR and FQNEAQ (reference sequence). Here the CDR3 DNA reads TGTGCCAGCAGTTCAACAGGTCCGCCTGAGCAGTTCTTC. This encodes CASSSTGPPEQFF.

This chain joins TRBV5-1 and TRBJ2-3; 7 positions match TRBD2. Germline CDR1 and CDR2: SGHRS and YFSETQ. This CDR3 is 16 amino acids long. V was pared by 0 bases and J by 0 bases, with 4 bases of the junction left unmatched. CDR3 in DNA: TGCGCCAGCAGCTTGGCGGCTAGCGGTAGCACAGATACGCAGTATTTT. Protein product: CASSLAASGSTDTQYF.

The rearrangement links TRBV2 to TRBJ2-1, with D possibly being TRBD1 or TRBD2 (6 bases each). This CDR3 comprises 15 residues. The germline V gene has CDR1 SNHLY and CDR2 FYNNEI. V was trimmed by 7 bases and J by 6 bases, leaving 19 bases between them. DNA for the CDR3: TGTGCCAGCACGGAACGGGGGATAGGGGGCAATGAGCAGTTCTTC. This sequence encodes CASTERGIGGNEQFF.

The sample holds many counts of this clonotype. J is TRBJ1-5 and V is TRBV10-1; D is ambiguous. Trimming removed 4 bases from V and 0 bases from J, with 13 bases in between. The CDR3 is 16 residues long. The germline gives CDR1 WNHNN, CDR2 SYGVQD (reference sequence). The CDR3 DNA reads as TGCGCCAGCAGTGTCAGGAAGGCGCATAGCAATCAGCCCCAGCATTTT. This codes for CASSVRKAHSNQPQHF.

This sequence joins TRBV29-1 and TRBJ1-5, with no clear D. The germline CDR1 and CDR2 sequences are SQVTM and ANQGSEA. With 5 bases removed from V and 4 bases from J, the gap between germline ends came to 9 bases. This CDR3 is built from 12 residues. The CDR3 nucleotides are TGCAGCGTTTGGGAACCTAATCAGCCCCAGCATTTT. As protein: CSVWEPNQPQHF.

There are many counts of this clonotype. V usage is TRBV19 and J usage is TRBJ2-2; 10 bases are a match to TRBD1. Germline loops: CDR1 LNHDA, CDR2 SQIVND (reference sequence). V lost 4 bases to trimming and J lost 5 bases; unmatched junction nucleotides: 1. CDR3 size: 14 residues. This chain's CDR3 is CASSRDRGTGELFF. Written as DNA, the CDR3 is TGTGCCAGTAGTAGGGACAGGGGAACCGGGGAGCTGTTTTTT.

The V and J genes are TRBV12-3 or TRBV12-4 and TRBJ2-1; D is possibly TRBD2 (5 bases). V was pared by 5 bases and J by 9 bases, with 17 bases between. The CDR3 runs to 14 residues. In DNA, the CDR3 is TGTGCCAGCAGTAGATTAGCCACGGCGGGTGAGCAGTTCTTC. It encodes CASSRLATAGEQFF.

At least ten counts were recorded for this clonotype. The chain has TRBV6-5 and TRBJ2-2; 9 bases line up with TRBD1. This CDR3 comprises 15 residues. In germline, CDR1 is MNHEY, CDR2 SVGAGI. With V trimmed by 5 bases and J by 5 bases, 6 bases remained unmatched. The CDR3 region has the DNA TGTGCCAGCAGTAAACGGACAGGGGAGACCGGGGAGCTGTTTTTT. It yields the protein CASSKRTGETGELFF.

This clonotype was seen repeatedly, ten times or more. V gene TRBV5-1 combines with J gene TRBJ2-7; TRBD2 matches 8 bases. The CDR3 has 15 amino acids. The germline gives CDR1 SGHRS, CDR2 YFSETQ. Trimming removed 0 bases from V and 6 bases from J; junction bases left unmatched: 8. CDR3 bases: TGCGCCAGCAGCTTGGGAGCGGGAGACCCCTCCGAGCAGTACTTC. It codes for CASSLGAGDPSEQYF.

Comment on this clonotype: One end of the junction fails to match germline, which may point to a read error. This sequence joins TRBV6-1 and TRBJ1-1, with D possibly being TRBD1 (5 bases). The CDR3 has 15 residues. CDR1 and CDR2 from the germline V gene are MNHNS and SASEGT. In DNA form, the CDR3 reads TGTGTCAGCAGTCCCCTTGGGACCCAGAACACTGAAGCTTTCTTT. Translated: CVSSPLGTQNTEAFF.

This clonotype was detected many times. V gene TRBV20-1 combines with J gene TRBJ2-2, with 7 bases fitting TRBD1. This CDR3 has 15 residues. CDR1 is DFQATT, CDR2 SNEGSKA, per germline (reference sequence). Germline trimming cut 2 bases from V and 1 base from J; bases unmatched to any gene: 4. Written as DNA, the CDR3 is TGCAGTGCTAGACCTAGACAGGGGAACACCGGGGAGCTGTTTTTT. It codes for CSARPRQGNTGELFF.

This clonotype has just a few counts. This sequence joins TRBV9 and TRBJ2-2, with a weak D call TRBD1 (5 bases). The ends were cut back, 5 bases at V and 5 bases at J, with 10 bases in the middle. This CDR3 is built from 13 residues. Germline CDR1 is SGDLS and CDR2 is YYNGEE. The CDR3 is CASRQAGTGELFF. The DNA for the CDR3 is TGTGCCAGCAGACAGGCAGGGACCGGGGAGCTGTTTTTT.

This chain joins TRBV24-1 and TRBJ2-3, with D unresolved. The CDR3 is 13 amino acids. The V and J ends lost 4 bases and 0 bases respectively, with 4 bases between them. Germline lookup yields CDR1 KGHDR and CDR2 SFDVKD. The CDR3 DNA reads TGTGCCACCAGTGACCCGAGCACAGATACGCAGTATTTT. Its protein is CATSDPSTDTQYF.

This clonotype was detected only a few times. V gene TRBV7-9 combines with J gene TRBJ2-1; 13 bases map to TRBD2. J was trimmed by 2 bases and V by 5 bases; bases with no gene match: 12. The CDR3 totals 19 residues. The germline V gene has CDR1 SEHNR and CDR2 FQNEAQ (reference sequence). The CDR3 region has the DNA TGTGCCAGCAGCCCCCAGGCCGGGACTAGCGGGAACACCTACAATGAGCAGTTCTTC. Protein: CASSPQAGTSGNTYNEQFF.

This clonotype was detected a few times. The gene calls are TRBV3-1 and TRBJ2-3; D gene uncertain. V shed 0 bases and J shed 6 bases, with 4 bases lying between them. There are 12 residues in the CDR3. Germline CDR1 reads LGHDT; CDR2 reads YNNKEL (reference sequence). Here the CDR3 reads CASSQEFDTQYF. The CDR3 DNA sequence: TGTGCCAGCAGCCAAGAGTTCGATACGCAGTATTTT.

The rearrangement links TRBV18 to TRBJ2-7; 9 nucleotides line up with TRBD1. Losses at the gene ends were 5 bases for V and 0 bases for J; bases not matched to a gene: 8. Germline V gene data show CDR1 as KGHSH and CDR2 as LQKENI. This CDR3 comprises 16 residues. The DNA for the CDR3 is TGTGCCAGCTCAGGCCCCCGGGACAGGGCCTCCTACGAGCAGTACTTC. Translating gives CASSGPRDRASYEQYF.

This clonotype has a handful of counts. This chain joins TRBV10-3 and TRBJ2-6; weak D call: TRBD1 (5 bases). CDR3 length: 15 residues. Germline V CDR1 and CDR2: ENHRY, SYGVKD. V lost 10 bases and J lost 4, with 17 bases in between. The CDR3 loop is CATGAGPGGANVLTF. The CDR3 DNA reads TGTGCCACGGGCGCAGGGCCCGGGGGGGCCAACGTCCTGACTTTC.

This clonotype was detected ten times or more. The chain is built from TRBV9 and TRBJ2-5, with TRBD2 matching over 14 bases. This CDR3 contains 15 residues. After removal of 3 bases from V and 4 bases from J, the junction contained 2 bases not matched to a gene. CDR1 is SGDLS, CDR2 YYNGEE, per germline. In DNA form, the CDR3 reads TGTGCCAGCAGCGCGGGACTAGCGGGGGTAGAGACCCAGTACTTC. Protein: CASSAGLAGVETQYF.

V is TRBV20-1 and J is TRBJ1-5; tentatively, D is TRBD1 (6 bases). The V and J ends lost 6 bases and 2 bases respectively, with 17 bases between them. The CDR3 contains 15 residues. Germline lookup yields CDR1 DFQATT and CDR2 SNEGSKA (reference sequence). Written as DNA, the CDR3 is TGCAGTGCCATTCCCAGGGGACGGGGCAATCAGCCCCAGCATTTT. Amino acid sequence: CSAIPRGRGNQPQHF.

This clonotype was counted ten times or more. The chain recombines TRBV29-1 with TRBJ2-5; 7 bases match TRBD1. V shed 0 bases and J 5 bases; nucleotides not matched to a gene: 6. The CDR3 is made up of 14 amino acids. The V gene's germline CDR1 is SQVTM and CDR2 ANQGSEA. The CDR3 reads CSVEDSRGRETQYF. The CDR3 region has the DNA TGCAGCGTTGAAGATTCAAGGGGGCGCGAGACCCAGTACTTC.

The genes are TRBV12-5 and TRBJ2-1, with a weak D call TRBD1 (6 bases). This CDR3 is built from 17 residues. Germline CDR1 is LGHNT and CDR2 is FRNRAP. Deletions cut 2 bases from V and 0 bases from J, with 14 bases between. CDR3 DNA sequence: TGTGCTAGTGGTTTGAGCCTGGGGGCCTACTCCTACAATGAGCAGTTCTTC. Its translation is CASGLSLGAYSYNEQFF.

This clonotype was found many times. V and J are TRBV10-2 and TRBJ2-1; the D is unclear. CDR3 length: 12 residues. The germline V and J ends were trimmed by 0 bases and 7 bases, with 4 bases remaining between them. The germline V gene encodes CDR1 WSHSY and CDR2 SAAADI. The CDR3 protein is CASSESVNEQFF. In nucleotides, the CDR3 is TGCGCCAGCAGTGAGTCGGTTAATGAGCAGTTCTTC.

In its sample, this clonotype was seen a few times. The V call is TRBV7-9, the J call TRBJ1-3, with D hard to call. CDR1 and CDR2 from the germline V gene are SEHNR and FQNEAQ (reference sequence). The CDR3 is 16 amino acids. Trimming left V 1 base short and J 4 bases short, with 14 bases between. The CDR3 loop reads CASSLGVASGGNTIYF. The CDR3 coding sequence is TGTGCCAGCAGCTTAGGGGTGGCTTCTGGGGGAAACACCATATATTTT.